What follows are 17 T cell receptor beta chains derived from one specimen sequenced in a study of human T cells and chemical hapten exposure. One entry per CDR3 protein results from TCRdb running MiXCR on the RACE reads. In the table there are more than 300,000 distinct CDR3 sequences, 4.5% to 7% of which are singletons. Time point indicated: pre-sensitization, week 0. Specified treatment: therapeutic diphenylcyclopropenone sensitization with weekly scalp DPC. The starting material was whole blood, obtained in connection with sensitization to the hapten diphenylcyclopropenone (DPC). The receptors shown here come from a woman younger than 30 with alopecia areata. Some clones in this sample may be carry-over from other donors' samples.

Ten or more counts support this clonotype. The chain links TRBV20-1 to TRBJ2-2; possible D gene TRBD1, 6 bases. Between the trimmed V and J ends, which lost 2 bases and 4 bases, there was a span of 14 bases. The CDR3 is 15 amino acids. Germline CDR1 and CDR2: DFQATT and SNEGSKA (reference sequence). The CDR3 nucleotides read TGCAGTGCTAGAAATAACAGGGACCCCACCGGGGAGCTGTTTTTT. Translating it yields CSARNNRDPTGELFF.

This clonotype was seen at least ten times. This chain links TRBV28 with TRBJ2-3; D might be TRBD1 or TRBD2, each matching 5 bases. CDR3 size: 14 residues. CDR1 is MDHEN, CDR2 SYDVKM, per germline. The V and J ends lost 2 bases and 8 bases respectively, with 14 bases between them. CDR3: CASSLGASRATQYF. Written as DNA, the CDR3 is TGTGCCAGCAGTTTAGGGGCTAGCCGCGCTACGCAGTATTTT.

This clonotype has a count of ten or more. V gene TRBV6-6 combines with J gene TRBJ2-5, with 10 bases aligning to TRBD2. V was clipped by 6 bases and J by 1 base; unmatched bases: 8. Looked up from germline, CDR1 is MNHNY and CDR2 is SVGAGI (reference sequence). The CDR3 covers 16 residues. The CDR3 protein is CASRPTSGVFQETQYF. In nucleotides, the CDR3 is TGTGCCAGCAGACCTACTAGCGGGGTCTTCCAAGAGACCCAGTACTTC.

This clonotype was found many times. The chain couples TRBV3-1 to TRBJ1-2; D uncertain. Germline CDR1 LGHDT, CDR2 YNNKEL (reference sequence). Trimming left V 3 bases short and J 0 bases short, with 2 bases between. The CDR3 length is 12 residues. As DNA, the CDR3 is TGTGCCAGCAGCCAGGCTAACTATGGCTACACCTTC. It translates to CASSQANYGYTF. The full variable domain, in which reference TRBV3-1 and TRBJ1-2 provide the parts outside the CDR3, is DTAVSQTPKYLVTQMGNDKSIKCEQNLGHDTMYWYKQDSKKFLKIMFSYNNKELIINETVPNRFSPKSPDKAHLNLHINSLELGDSAVYFCASSQANYGYTFGSGTRLTVV.

In its sample, this clonotype was seen a few times. J is TRBJ1-2 and V is TRBV7-8; D remains unclear. This CDR3 has 12 amino acids. Trimming left V 2 bases short and J 3 bases short, with 4 bases between. Germline V gene lookup returns CDR1 SGHVS and CDR2 FQNEAQ. The CDR3 sequence: CASSLPDYGYTF. CDR3 sequence (DNA): TGTGCCAGCAGCTTACCTGACTATGGCTACACCTTC.

This clonotype was detected only a few times. The chain combines TRBV5-1 with TRBJ1-4; D might be TRBD1 (6 bases). CDR3 length: 16 residues. V was pared by 0 bases and J by 8 bases, with 17 bases between. Germline lookup yields CDR1 SGHRS and CDR2 YFSETQ. For the CDR3, the DNA is TGCGCCAGCAGCTTGGGATCACCAGGGGAAGGCGAAAAACTGTTTTTT. This sequence encodes CASSLGSPGEGEKLFF.

This clonotype was picked up a small number of times. This chain uses TRBV7-9 with TRBJ1-5; D not certain. This CDR3 contains 15 residues. Germline-derived CDR1 and CDR2 are SEHNR and FQNEAQ (reference sequence). The V and J ends lost 1 base and 2 bases respectively, with 9 bases between them. The CDR3 sequence is CASSLGSNRNQPQHF. CDR3 coding DNA: TGTGCCAGCAGCTTAGGCAGTAATCGCAATCAGCCCCAGCATTTT.

This clonotype was seen a handful of times. The CDR3 is CSVPDTGELFF. In DNA, the CDR3 is TGCAGCGTCCCCGACACCGGGGAGCTGTTTTTT. This sequence joins TRBV29-1 and TRBJ2-2; unclear D gene. Trimming took off 6 bases at V and 3 bases at J, with 5 bases between the two ends. The CDR3 consists of 11 residues. CDR1 is SQVTM, CDR2 ANQGSEA, per germline.

This clonotype was seen many times. This chain links TRBV5-1 with TRBJ2-5; a weak D match, TRBD2 (6 bases). Germline CDR1 is SGHRS and CDR2 is YFSETQ. The CDR3 totals 14 residues. Trimming took 3 bases from V and 3 from J, leaving 12 bases between them. CDR3 in DNA: TGCGCCAGCAGCTACCAGTCGGGGGAAGAGACCCAGTACTTC. Protein: CASSYQSGEETQYF.

This clonotype showed up many times. The chain uses TRBV3-1 and TRBJ2-7; D possibly corresponds to TRBD2 (5 bases). Germline assignment: CDR1 LGHDT and CDR2 YNNKEL (reference sequence). V was cut by 0 bases and J by 3 bases, with 9 bases left in between. CDR3 length: 14 amino acids. The DNA for the CDR3 is TGTGCCAGCAGCCAAGATAGCGCCATCTACGAGCAGTACTTC. It specifies CASSQDSAIYEQYF.

The rearrangement links TRBV5-1 to TRBJ2-4; 9 bases agree with TRBD1. The V segment lost 0 bases and the J segment 0 bases; nucleotides outside the gene matches: 1. CDR1 is SGHRS, CDR2 YFSETQ, per germline. There are 16 residues in the CDR3. The CDR3 loop reads CASSLGDRVAKNIQYF. The DNA of the CDR3 is TGCGCCAGCAGCTTGGGGGACAGGGTAGCCAAAAACATTCAGTACTTC. Based on the CDR3 plus reference TRBV5-1 and TRBJ2-4, the full variable domain is KAGVTQTPRYLIKTRGQQVTLSCSPISGHRSVSWYQQTPGQGLQFLFEYFSETQRNKGNFPGRFSGRQFSNSRSEMNVSTLELGDSALYLCASSLGDRVAKNIQYFGAGTRLSVL.

The table lists this clonotype with a few counts. The rearrangement uses TRBV4-3 and TRBJ2-3; 7 nucleotides align to TRBD2. The CDR3 runs 18 residues. Germline values: CDR1 LGHNA, CDR2 YSLEER. Trimming removed 1 base from V and 3 bases from J; junction bases left unmatched: 13. The CDR3 region is CASSQAPSRSGATDTQYF. In DNA form, the CDR3 reads TGCGCCAGCAGCCAAGCCCCCTCTAGGAGCGGGGCTACAGATACGCAGTATTTT.

The CDR3 bases are TGTGCCAGCAGCTTACCCCAAAACTATGGCTACACCTTC. Translating gives CASSLPQNYGYTF. The gene calls are TRBV7-2 and TRBJ1-2; D is undetermined. This CDR3 comprises 13 residues. The germline V and J ends were trimmed by 2 bases and 2 bases, with 6 bases remaining between them. Germline CDR1 reads SGHTA; CDR2 reads FQGNSA.

This clonotype appeared many times. The rearrangement links TRBV6-4 to TRBJ2-2, with D uncertain. V was pared by 0 bases and J by 3 bases, with 2 bases between. Germline V gene sequence: CDR1 MRHNA, CDR2 SNTAGT. The CDR3 length is 13 residues. The CDR3 region has the DNA TGTGCCAGCAGTGACTCAGACACCGGGGAGCTGTTTTTT. It yields the protein CASSDSDTGELFF.

This clonotype was seen many times. The chain recombines TRBV6-2 or TRBV6-3 with TRBJ2-7, with D unresolved. This CDR3 spans 12 amino acids. Germline V gives CDR1 MNHEY, CDR2 SVGEGT. Trimming removed 5 bases from V and 3 bases from J, with 8 bases in between. The CDR3 DNA sequence: TGTGCCAGCAGTCCAGGCTACTACGAGCAGTACTTC. It specifies CASSPGYYEQYF.

This clonotype came up a few times. The genes are TRBV7-9 and TRBJ2-3, with 8 bases lining up with TRBD2. CDR1 is SEHNR, CDR2 FQNEAQ, per germline (reference sequence). With 7 bases clipped from V and 1 base from J, the junction kept 10 bases outside the gene matches. The CDR3 is 16 residues long. Written as DNA, the CDR3 is TGTGCCAGCACCAGAGCCACACTAGCGGGCACAGATACGCAGTATTTT. Translated, it gives CASTRATLAGTDTQYF.

The V call is TRBV5-4, the J call TRBJ2-5; D unresolved. Looked up from germline, CDR1 is SGHNT and CDR2 is YYREEE (reference sequence). Trimming removed 2 bases from V and 5 bases from J, with 10 bases in between. The CDR3 covers 13 residues. The CDR3 DNA follows: TGTGCCAGCAGCTTCCCGCCGGGCGAGACCCAGTACTTC. Its protein is CASSFPPGETQYF.